The 8 T cell receptor beta chains below come from one sample, sequenced in a study of OX40 agonist ivuxolimab in advanced cancers. Clones were sequenced by immunoSEQ multiplex PCR, and TCRdb holds only the in-frame ones, with some missing. The repertoire includes 100,000 to 130,000 clones, 85% to 95% of them detected once, and about 1.2% sits in the top ten. The specimen comprised CD4+ or CD8+ T cells sorted from blood, sampled in a trial of the OX40 agonist ivuxolimab. The receptors originated from an adult with an advanced solid tumor such as melanoma, head and neck, liver or kidney cancer.

The genes are TRBV30 and TRBJ2-2, with 11 bases identical to TRBD1. J gave up 5 bases and V 3 bases, and 11 bases lay outside the gene matches. Looked up from germline, CDR1 is GTSNPN and CDR2 is SVGIG (reference sequence). The CDR3 runs 17 residues. In DNA, the CDR3 is TGTGCCTGGAGGGGGGCCGGGACAGGGGGGGGTACCGGGGAGCTGTTTTTT. Amino acids: CAWRGAGTGGGTGELFF.

The chain links TRBV9 to TRBJ2-7; either TRBD1 or TRBD2 may fit D (6 bases each). Per germline, CDR1 SGDLS and CDR2 YYNGEE. V lost 0 bases to trimming and J lost 7 bases, with 17 bases between them. The CDR3 is made up of 15 amino acids. CDR3 bases: TGTGCCAGCAGCGTAGAAGGTCCGGGGGCAGGTGAGCAGTACTTC. Translating it yields CASSVEGPGAGEQYF.

The chain employs TRBV5-1 and TRBJ1-4; unclear D gene. The germline CDR1 and CDR2 sequences are SGHRS and YFSETQ. Trimming pared 2 bases from V and 0 bases from J, leaving 14 bases between. The CDR3 sequence is 17 residues long. The CDR3 here is CASSFSSATATNEKLFF. CDR3 in DNA: TGCGCCAGCAGCTTCTCGTCAGCCACCGCAACTAATGAAAAACTGTTTTTT.

This sequence joins TRBV18 and TRBJ2-2; 8 bases are a match to TRBD1. Germline-derived CDR1 and CDR2 are KGHSH and LQKENI. The CDR3 covers 14 residues. J lost 6 bases, V lost 6 bases, and 6 bases had no gene match. CDR3 in DNA: TGTGCCAGCTCCCCCGACAGGGGTGCCGGGGAGCTGTTTTTT. This gives the protein CASSPDRGAGELFF.

The V gene is TRBV7-2, the J gene TRBJ1-5; perhaps TRBD1 as D (5 bases). V was clipped by 5 bases and J by 7 bases, with 15 bases between them. Per germline, CDR1 SGHTA and CDR2 FQGNSA. The CDR3 runs to 14 residues. CDR3 nucleotides: TGTGCCAGCAGCGTTCGTCAGGGTGGGCAGCCCCAGCATTTT. Its translation: CASSVRQGGQPQHF.

The chain uses TRBV19 and TRBJ2-7, with 8 positions matching TRBD1. Germline V CDR1 and CDR2: LNHDA, SQIVND (reference sequence). The J segment lost 2 bases and the V segment lost 6 bases, leaving 9 bases of the junction unmatched. The CDR3 contains 15 residues. DNA of the CDR3: TGTGCCAGTAGCACCGGGACAGGCGCTCCCTACGAGCAGTACTTC. It encodes CASSTGTGAPYEQYF.

The CDR3 DNA follows: TGTGCCAGTAGCGGGCCCCCCTTGCGGGAAAAACTGTTTTTT. Its translation is CASSGPPLREKLFF. The rearrangement links TRBV19 to TRBJ1-4; unclear D gene. V was cut by 6 bases and J by 8 bases, with 16 bases left in between. Germline lookup yields CDR1 LNHDA and CDR2 SQIVND (reference sequence). This CDR3 is built from 14 residues. The whole variable domain, filled in from reference TRBV19 and TRBJ1-4, reads DGGITQSPKYLFRKEGQNVTLSCEQNLNHDAMYWYRQDPGQGLRLIYYSQIVNDFQKGDIAEGYSVSREKKESFPLTVTSAQKNPTAFYLCASSGPPLREKLFFGSGTQLSVL.

This clone has only one observation. The chain carries TRBV4-3 and TRBJ1-2, with 7 bases lining up with TRBD1. V gave up 2 bases and J gave up 8 bases; unmatched junction bases: 5. The CDR3 has 13 amino acids. CDR1 and CDR2 from the germline V gene are LGHNA and YSLEER. The CDR3 sequence: CASSQPTGEGYTF. CDR3 DNA sequence: TGCGCCAGCAGCCAACCAACAGGGGAAGGCTACACCTTC.